The 7 T cell receptor beta chains listed next were all sequenced from one sample in a study of shared clonotypes between healthy human individuals (dated by TCRdb to 2020 to 2022). Library method: the immunoSEQ multiplex PCR assay. TCRdb limited this immuneACCESS table to in-frame rearrangements with V and J called. A share of clones is missing; checked studies link under half to unresolved V genes, and the rest is unexplained. This sample gives about 460,000 clones in total; roughly three quarters of them show up just once. The ten largest clones represent around 12% of the sample. Sequencing used PBMCs. The receptors shown here come from a woman aged 40 to 50 in good health. Some clones in this sample may be carry-over from other donors' samples.

This clone was recorded once. This chain uses TRBV5-4 with TRBJ1-1; D might be TRBD1 (5 bases). The CDR3 totals 16 residues. Germline CDR1 reads SGHNT; CDR2 reads YYREEE (reference sequence). V was pared by 4 bases and J by 1 base, with 17 bases between. CDR3 amino acids: CASSIGRGIRNTEAFF. DNA for the CDR3: TGTGCCAGCAGCATCGGACGGGGGATACGGAACACTGAAGCTTTCTTT.

Only a few counts were recorded for this clone. The chain recombines TRBV7-2 with TRBJ2-5; no definite D call. V lost 1 base and J 13 bases, leaving 13 bases between the germline ends. The germline V gene has CDR1 SGHTA and CDR2 FQGNSA. The CDR3 is 12 amino acids. CDR3 amino acids: CASSLDIPTLYF. The CDR3 nucleotides read TGTGCCAGCAGCTTAGACATACCGACCTTGTACTTC.

This clone came up a few times. This sequence joins TRBV29-1 and TRBJ2-1, with D possibly TRBD1 on 6 matching bases. The CDR3 is made up of 16 amino acids. Germline CDR1 SQVTM, CDR2 ANQGSEA. Trimming left V 6 bases short and J 5 bases short, with 23 bases between. CDR3 DNA: TGCAGCGTCCGGGACACCACTAATCTCCGGCACAATGAGCAGTTCTTC. Translated, it gives CSVRDTTNLRHNEQFF.

The rearrangement uses TRBV7-6 and TRBJ2-1; a weak D match, TRBD1 (5 bases). Trimming took 1 base from V and 3 from J, leaving 16 bases between them. Germline V lookup: CDR1 SGHVS, CDR2 FNYEAQ. CDR3 length: 17 residues. CDR3 nucleotide sequence: TGTGCCAGCAGCTTAGTTAGGACACGAAACCTCTACAATGAGCAGTTCTTC. It translates to CASSLVRTRNLYNEQFF. Full variable domain (missing parts from reference TRBV7-6 and TRBJ2-1): GAGVSQSPRYKVTKRGQDVALRCDPISGHVSLYWYRQALGQGPEFLTYFNYEAQQDKSGLPNDRFSAERPEGSISTLTIQRTEQRDSAMYRCASSLVRTRNLYNEQFFGPGTRLTVL.

The chain uses TRBV7-2 and TRBJ1-1, with 10 bases aligning to TRBD1. After removal of 5 bases from V and 5 bases from J, the junction contained 11 bases not matched to a gene. Germline V lookup: CDR1 SGHTA, CDR2 FQGNSA. The CDR3 consists of 16 residues. The CDR3 nucleotides are TGTGCCAGCAGCCCTAGGGGACAGGGGAGGCGTACTGAAGCTTTCTTT. It specifies CASSPRGQGRRTEAFF.

This clone was recorded at least ten times. The chain employs TRBV13 and TRBJ2-1, with D perhaps matching TRBD2 (5 bases). This CDR3 is 12 amino acids long. Trimming stripped 4 bases from V and 9 bases from J, with 10 bases between. Germline CDR1 and CDR2: PRHDT and FYEKMQ (reference sequence). The CDR3 sequence: CASSSTSGEQFF. CDR3 DNA sequence: TGTGCCAGCAGCTCCACTAGTGGTGAGCAGTTCTTC.

This clone was recorded a few times. The DNA for the CDR3 is TGTGCCAGCAGCTTGGAGGCTTGGGGGACCGGGGAGCTGTTTTTT. Its translation is CASSLEAWGTGELFF. The J gene is TRBJ2-2, the V gene TRBV27; either TRBD1 or TRBD2 may fit D (5 bases each). V lost 6 bases and J 5 bases, leaving 16 bases between the germline ends. Germline V lookup: CDR1 MNHEY, CDR2 SMNVEV (reference sequence). This CDR3 has 15 residues.